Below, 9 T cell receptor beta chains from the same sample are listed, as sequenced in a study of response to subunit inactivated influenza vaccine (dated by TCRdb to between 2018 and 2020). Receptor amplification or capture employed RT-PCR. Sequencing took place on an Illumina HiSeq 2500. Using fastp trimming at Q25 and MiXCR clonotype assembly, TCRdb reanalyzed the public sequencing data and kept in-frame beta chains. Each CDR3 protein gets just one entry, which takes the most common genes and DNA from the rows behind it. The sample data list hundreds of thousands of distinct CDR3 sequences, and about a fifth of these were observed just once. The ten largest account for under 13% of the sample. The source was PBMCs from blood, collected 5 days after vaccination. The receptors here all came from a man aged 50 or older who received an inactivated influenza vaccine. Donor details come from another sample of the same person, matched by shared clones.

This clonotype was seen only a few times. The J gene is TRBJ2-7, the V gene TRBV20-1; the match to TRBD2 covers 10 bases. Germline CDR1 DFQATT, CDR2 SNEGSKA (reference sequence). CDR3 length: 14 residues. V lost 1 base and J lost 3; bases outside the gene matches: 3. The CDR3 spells CSARATSGLYEQYF. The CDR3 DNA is TGCAGTGCTAGAGCGACTAGCGGGCTCTACGAGCAGTACTTC.

The CDR3 sequence: CASSPGQGVGELFF. CDR3 nucleotides: TGTGCCAGCTCACCGGGACAGGGAGTCGGGGAGCTGTTTTTT. The J gene is TRBJ2-2, the V gene TRBV18, with 9 bases matching TRBD1. The germline CDR1 and CDR2 sequences are KGHSH and LQKENI. The CDR3 has 14 amino acids. With V trimmed by 3 bases and J by 7 bases, 3 bases remained unmatched.

CDR3 protein: CSARASGRALREQYF. CDR3 bases: TGCAGTGCTAGAGCTAGCGGGAGGGCCCTCCGCGAGCAGTACTTC. The chain is built from TRBV20-1 and TRBJ2-7, with 12 bases matching TRBD2. Trimming cost V 1 base and J 6 bases; bases outside gene matches: 7. The germline gives CDR1 DFQATT, CDR2 SNEGSKA (reference sequence). This CDR3 comprises 15 residues.

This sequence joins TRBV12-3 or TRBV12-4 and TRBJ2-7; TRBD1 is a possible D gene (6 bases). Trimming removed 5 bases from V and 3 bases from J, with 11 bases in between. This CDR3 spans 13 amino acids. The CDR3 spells CASSPGHRYEQYF. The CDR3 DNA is TGTGCCAGCAGTCCGGGACACCGCTACGAGCAGTACTTC.

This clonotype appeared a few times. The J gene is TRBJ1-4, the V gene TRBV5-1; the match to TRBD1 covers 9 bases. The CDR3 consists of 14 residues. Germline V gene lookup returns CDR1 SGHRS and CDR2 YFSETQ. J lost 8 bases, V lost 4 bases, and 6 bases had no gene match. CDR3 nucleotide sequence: TGCGCCAGCAGCCAGGACAGGGGAAGCGAAAAACTGTTTTTT. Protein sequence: CASSQDRGSEKLFF.

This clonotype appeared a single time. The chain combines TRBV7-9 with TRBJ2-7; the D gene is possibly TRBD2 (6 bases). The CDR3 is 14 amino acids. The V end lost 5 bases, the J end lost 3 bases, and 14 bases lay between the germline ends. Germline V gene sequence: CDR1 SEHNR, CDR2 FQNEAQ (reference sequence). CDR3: CASSVGGVGYEQYF. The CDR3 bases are TGTGCCAGCAGCGTCGGAGGGGTGGGCTACGAGCAGTACTTC. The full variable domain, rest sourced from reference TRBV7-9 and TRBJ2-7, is DTGVSQNPRHKITKRGQNVTFRCDPISEHNRLYWYRQTLGQGPEFLTYFQNEAQLEKSRLLSDRFSAERPKGSFSTLEIQRTEQGDSAMYLCASSVGGVGYEQYFGPGTRLTVT.

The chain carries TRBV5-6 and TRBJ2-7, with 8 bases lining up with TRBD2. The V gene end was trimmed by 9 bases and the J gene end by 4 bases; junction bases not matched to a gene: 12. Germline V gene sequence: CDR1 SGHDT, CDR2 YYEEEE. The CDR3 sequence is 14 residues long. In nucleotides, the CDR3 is TGTGCCACCACCTGGCGCGGGGGGTCTTACGAGCAGTACTTC. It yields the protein CATTWRGGSYEQYF.

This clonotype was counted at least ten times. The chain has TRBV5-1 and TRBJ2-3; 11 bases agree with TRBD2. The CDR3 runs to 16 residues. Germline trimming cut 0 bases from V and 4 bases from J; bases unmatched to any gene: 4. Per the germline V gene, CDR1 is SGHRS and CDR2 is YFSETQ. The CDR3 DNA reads TGCGCCAGCAGCTTGGTCGGGACTAGCGGTTCAGATACGCAGTATTTT. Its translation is CASSLVGTSGSDTQYF.

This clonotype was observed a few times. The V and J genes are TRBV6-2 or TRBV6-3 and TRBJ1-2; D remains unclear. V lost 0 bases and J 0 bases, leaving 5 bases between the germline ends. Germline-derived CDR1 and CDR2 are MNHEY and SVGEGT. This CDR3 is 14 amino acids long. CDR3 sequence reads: CASSYSPPNYGYTF. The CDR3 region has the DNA TGTGCCAGCAGTTACTCTCCTCCTAACTATGGCTACACCTTC.